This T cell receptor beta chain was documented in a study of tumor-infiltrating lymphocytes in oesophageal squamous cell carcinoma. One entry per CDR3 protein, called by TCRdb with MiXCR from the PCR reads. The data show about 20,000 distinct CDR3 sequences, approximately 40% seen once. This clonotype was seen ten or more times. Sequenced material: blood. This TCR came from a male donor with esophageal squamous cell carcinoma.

Here the CDR3 DNA reads TGTGCCAGCAGAGCCGGGACTAGCTCGAACACCGGGGAGCTGTTTTTT. It translates to CASRAGTSSNTGELFF. V gene TRBV5-8 combines with J gene TRBJ2-2; TRBD2 matches at 9 bases. Germline lookup yields CDR1 SGHTS and CDR2 YDEGEE. The CDR3 has 16 amino acids. With 5 bases clipped from V and 0 bases from J, the junction kept 5 bases outside the gene matches.